One TCR beta chain is described in this entry. The antigen remains unidentified. This entry comes from a study of cytomegalovirus exposure and HLA in healthy donors. Regarding the study as a whole: Analyzed later, association rates of TCRs varied across HLA loci, with DRB1 most and HLA-C fewest. An analysis was carried out later, and it reportedly showed fewer N-insertions in an Asian-associated ancestry cluster than the approximately 610-donor mean. A cluster of highly shared sequence variants was likely a sequencing artifact.

Both 60 Vbeta primers and 13 Jbeta primers went into the PCR. Original processing methods: Some 80 million unique TCR beta chains, roughly 10 million shared, were counted in a later analysis. Method: immunoSEQ multiplex PCR; TCRdb's copy keeps in-frame clones and lacks some. V and J calls and clone size are those listed in that table; D and trimming were worked out from the DNA. Of about 210,000 clones in the sample, roughly 74% are singletons; the top ten hold 14%. The TCR sequence derives from a woman aged 25 to 45 in good health and CMV-seropositive. The specimen sequenced was PBMCs.

The CDR3 sequence is CSVPRGAGDAGANVLTF. CDR3 coding DNA: TGCAGCGTTCCCCGGGGGGCAGGGGATGCAGGGGCCAACGTCCTGACTTTC. The genes are TRBV29-1 and TRBJ2-6, with a weak D call TRBD2 (7 bases). The V end was cut by 5 bases, the J end by 4 bases, with 21 bases between. Germline V gives CDR1 SQVTM, CDR2 ANQGSEA. The CDR3 is 17 amino acids.